There are a few counts of the clone carrying this TCR beta chain. Its specificity is unknown. These data are taken from a study of T and B cells in COVID-19 patients. Findings of the study overall: Few blood samples existed from mildly ill patients during symptoms or early in severe cases.

Blood genomic DNA input for TRB amplification was about 240-550 ng. CDR1 and CDR2 from the germline V gene are KGHSH and LQKENI. Deletions cut 0 bases from V and 4 bases from J, with 9 bases between. The CDR3 is 14 amino acids. BIOMED2 TRB-A/B primer pools were used in multiplex TRB PCR. One entry per CDR3 protein, called by TCRdb with MiXCR from the multiplex PCR reads. This table holds 18,000 or so distinct CDR3 sequences, just over 35% found once. The sample consisted of blood. The gene calls are TRBV18 and TRBJ1-2; weak D call: TRBD1 (5 bases). This TCR was recovered from a human donor with active COVID-19. The CDR3 DNA follows: TGTGCCAGCTCACCACCGTCCGGGGCCTATGGCTACACCTTC. The encoded protein is CASSPPSGAYGYTF.